This paragraph reports one T cell receptor (beta chain). Its antigen is unknown. This specimen comes from a study of shared clonotypes between healthy human individuals. Whole-study findings and limits: When compared with the clonotypes that were shared by all four sorted-subset donors, the non-shared clonotypes turned out to have lower generation probabilities.

Some clones are missing from TCRdb's copy, which holds only in-frame ones; the method was immunoSEQ multiplex PCR. The table lists about 2.4 million clones, over 85% of them singletons. This CDR3 has 16 amino acids. Per germline, CDR1 SGHAT and CDR2 FQNNGV. V was trimmed by 4 bases and J by 1 base, leaving 16 bases between them. This rearrangement joins TRBV11-2 to TRBJ1-1; D may be TRBD1 (5 bases). The sequenced sample consisted of naive CD4+ T cells from PBMCs. The subset here: CD45RA+ positively selected. The receptor was isolated from a man younger than 35 in good health. Some clones in this sample may be carry-over from other donors' samples. The CDR3 bases are TGTGCCAGCAGCTCCCCCAGTGGGGGGACGAACACTGAAGCTTTCTTT. Encoded protein: CASSSPSGGTNTEAFF.